This T cell receptor beta chain is from a study of blood T cell repertoires in COVID-19. Produced via immunoSEQ multiplex PCR; TCRdb's table is partial and in-frame only. The sample consists of 150,000 to 200,000 clones, roughly 86% of them appearing once. In germline, CDR1 is SGHVS, CDR2 FQNEAQ. This CDR3 is built from 15 residues. V dropped 5 bases and J dropped 2 bases, with 10 bases sitting between them. This TCR was sampled from a man between 65 and 79 years old with acute or convalescent COVID-19. The chain uses TRBV7-8 and TRBJ2-6; D is unresolved. The sequenced sample was peripheral blood. The CDR3 bases are TGTGCCAGCAGCCCGAGGTTGGCTGGGGCCAACGTCCTGACTTTC. Protein: CASSPRLAGANVLTF.